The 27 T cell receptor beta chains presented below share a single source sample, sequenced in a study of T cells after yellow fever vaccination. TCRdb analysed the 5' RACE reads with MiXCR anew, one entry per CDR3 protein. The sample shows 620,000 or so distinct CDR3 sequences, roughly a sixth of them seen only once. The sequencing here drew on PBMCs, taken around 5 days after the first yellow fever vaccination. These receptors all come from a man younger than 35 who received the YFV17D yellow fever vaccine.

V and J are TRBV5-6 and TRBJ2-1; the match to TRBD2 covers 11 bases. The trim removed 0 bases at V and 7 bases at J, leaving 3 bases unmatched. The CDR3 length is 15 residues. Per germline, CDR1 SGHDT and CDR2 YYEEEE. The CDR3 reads CASSLVAGGPNEQFF. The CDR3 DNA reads TGTGCCAGCAGCTTGGTAGCGGGGGGGCCGAATGAGCAGTTCTTC.

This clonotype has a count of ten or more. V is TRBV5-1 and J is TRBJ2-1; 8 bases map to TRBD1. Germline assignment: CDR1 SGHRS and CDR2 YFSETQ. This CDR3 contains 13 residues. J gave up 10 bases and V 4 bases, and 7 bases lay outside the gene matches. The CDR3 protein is CASSPDRVREQFF. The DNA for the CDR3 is TGCGCCAGCAGCCCGGACAGGGTTCGGGAGCAGTTCTTC.

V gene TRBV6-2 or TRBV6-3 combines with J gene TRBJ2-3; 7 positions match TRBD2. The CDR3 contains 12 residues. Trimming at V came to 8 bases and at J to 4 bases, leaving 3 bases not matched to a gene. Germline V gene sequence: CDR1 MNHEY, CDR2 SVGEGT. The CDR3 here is CASAGRADTQYF. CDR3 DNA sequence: TGTGCCAGCGCAGGGAGGGCAGATACGCAGTATTTT.

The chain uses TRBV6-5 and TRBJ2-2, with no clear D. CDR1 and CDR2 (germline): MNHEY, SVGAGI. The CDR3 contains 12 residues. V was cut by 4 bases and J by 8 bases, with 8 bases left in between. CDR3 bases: TGTGCCAGCAGTTCTCAAGGAGGGGAGCTGTTTTTT. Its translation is CASSSQGGELFF.

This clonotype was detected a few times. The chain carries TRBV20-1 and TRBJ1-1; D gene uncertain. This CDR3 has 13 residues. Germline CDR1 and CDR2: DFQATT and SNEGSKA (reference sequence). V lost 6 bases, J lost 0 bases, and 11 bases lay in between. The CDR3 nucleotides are TGCAGTGCCCGGCAGCCTATGAACACTGAAGCTTTCTTT. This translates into CSARQPMNTEAFF.

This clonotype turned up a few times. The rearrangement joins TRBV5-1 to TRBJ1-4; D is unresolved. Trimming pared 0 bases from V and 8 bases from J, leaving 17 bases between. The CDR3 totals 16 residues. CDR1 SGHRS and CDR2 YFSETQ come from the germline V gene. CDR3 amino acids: CASSLGDTALREKLFF. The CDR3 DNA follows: TGCGCCAGCAGCTTGGGTGACACAGCATTGCGGGAAAAACTGTTTTTT.

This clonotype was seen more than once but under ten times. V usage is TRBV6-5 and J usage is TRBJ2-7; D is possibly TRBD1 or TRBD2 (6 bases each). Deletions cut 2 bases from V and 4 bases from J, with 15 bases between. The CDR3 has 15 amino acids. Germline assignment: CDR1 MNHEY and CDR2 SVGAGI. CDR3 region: CASSYSRQEGYEQYF. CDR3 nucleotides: TGTGCCAGCAGTTACAGCAGACAGGAGGGGTACGAGCAGTACTTC.

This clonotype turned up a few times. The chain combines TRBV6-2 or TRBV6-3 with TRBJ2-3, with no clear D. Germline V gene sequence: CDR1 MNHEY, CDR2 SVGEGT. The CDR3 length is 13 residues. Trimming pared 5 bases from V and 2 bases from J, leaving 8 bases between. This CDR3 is CASSITPTDTQYF. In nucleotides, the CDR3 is TGTGCCAGCAGTATTACACCCACAGATACGCAGTATTTT.

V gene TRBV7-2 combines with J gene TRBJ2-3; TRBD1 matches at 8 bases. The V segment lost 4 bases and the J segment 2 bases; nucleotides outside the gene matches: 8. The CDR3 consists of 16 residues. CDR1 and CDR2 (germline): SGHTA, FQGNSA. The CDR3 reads CASSWAGTGNTDTQYF. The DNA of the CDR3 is TGTGCCAGCAGCTGGGCCGGGACAGGCAACACAGATACGCAGTATTTT.

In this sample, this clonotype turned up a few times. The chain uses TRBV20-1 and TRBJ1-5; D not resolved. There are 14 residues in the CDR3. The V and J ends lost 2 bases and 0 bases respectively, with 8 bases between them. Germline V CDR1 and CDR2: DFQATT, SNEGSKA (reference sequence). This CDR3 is CSARSRDSNQPQHF. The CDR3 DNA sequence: TGCAGTGCTAGATCCAGAGATAGCAATCAGCCCCAGCATTTT.

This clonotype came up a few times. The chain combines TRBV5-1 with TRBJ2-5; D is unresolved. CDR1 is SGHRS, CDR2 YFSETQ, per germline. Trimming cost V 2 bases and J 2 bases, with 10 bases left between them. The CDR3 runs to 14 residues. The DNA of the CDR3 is TGCGCCAGCAGCTTTTTTCCGCCTCAAGAGACCCAGTACTTC. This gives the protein CASSFFPPQETQYF.

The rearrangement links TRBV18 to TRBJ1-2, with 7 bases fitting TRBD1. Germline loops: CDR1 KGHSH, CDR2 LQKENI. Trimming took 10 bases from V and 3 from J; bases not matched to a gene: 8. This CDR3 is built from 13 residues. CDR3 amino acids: CATNGQGDYGYTF. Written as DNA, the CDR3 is TGTGCCACTAACGGGCAGGGGGACTATGGCTACACCTTC.

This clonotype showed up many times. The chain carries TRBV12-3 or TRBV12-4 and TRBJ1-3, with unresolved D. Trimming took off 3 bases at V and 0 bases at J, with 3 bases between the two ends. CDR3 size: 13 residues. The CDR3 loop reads CASSLVSGNTIYF. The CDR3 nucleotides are TGTGCCAGCAGTTTGGTCTCTGGAAACACCATATATTTT.

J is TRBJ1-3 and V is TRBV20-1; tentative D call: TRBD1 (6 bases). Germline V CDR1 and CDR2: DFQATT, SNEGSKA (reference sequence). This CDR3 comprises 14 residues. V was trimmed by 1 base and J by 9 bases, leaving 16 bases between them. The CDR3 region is CSARVQGIGGTIYF. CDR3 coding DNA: TGCAGTGCTAGAGTACAGGGAATTGGGGGCACCATATATTTT.

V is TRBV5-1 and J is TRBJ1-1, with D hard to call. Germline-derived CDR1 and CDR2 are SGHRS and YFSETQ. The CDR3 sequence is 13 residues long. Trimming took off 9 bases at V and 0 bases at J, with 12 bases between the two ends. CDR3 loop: CATSKSMNTEAFF. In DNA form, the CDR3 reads TGCGCCACCTCGAAGTCGATGAACACTGAAGCTTTCTTT. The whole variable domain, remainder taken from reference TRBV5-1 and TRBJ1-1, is KAGVTQTPRYLIKTRGQQVTLSCSPISGHRSVSWYQQTPGQGLQFLFEYFSETQRNKGNFPGRFSGRQFSNSRSEMNVSTLELGDSALYLCATSKSMNTEAFFGQGTRLTVV.

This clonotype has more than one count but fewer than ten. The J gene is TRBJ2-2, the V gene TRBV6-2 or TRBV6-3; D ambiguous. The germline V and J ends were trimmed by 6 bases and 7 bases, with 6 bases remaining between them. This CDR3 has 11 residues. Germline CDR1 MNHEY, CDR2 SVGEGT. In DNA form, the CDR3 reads TGTGCCAGCAGGATGAACGGGGAGCTGTTTTTT. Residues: CASRMNGELFF.

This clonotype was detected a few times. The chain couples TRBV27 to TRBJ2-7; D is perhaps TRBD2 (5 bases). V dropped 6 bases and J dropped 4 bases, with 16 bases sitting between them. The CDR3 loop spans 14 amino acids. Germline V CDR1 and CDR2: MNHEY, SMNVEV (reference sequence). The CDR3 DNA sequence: TGTGCCAGCAGCCCTTCTCGGGGTATTTACGAGCAGTACTTC. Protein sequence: CASSPSRGIYEQYF.

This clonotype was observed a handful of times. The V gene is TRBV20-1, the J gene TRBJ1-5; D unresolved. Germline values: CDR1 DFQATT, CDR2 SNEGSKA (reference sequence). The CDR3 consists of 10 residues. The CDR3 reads CRLWRQPQHF. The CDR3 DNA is TGCAGACTATGGAGGCAGCCCCAGCATTTT.

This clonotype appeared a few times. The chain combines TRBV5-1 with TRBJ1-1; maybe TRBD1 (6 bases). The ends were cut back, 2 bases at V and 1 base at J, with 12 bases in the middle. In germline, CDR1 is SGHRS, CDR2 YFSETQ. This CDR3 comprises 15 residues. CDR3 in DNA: TGCGCCAGCAGCTTAGAAGCCAGGGGGAACACTGAAGCTTTCTTT. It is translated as CASSLEARGNTEAFF.

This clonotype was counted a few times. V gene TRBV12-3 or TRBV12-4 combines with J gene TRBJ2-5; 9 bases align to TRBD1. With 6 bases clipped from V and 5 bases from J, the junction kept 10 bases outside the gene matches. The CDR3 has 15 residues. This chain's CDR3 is CASRNRDRESETQYF. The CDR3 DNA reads TGTGCCAGCAGGAACCGGGACAGGGAGTCGGAGACCCAGTACTTC.

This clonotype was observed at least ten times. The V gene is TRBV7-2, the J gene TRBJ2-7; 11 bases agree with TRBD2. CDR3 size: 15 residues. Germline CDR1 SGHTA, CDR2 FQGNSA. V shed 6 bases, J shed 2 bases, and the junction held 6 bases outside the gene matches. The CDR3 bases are TGTGCCAGCAGTATTCTAGCGGGGGGAACCTACGAGCAGTACGTC. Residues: CASSILAGGTYEQYV.

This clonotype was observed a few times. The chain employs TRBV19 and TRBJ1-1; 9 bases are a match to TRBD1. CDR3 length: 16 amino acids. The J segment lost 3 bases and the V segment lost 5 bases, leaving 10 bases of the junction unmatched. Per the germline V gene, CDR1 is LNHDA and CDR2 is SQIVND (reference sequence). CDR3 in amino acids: CASSWAFGDRDTEAFF. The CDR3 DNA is TGTGCCAGTAGTTGGGCGTTCGGGGACAGGGACACTGAAGCTTTCTTT.

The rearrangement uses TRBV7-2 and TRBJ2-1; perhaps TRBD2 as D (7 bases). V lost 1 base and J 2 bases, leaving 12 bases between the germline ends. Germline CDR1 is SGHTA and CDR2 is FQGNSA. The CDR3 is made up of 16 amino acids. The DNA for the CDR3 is TGTGCCAGCAGCTTAGTAGGGGGGGAGACCTACAATGAGCAGTTCTTC. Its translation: CASSLVGGETYNEQFF.

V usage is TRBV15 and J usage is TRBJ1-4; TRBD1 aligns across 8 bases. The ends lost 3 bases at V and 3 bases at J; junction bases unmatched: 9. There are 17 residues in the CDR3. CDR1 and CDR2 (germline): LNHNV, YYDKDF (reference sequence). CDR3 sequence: CATSSRDRGRANEKLFF. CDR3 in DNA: TGTGCCACCAGCAGCCGCGACAGGGGTAGGGCTAATGAAAAACTGTTTTTT.

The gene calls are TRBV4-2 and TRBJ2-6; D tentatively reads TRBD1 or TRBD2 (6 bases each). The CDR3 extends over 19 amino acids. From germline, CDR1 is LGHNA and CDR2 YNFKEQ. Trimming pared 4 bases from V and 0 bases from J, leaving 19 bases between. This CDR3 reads CASSPRRGDGRSGANVLTF. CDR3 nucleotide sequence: TGTGCCAGCAGCCCTAGAAGGGGGGACGGGCGCTCTGGGGCCAACGTCCTGACTTTC.

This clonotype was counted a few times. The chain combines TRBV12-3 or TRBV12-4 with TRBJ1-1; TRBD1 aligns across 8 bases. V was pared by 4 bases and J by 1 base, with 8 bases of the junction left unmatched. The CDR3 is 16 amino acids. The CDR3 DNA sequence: TGTGCCAGCAGTTCAGGCAGGGGGCGCGGGAACACTGAAGCTTTCTTT. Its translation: CASSSGRGRGNTEAFF.

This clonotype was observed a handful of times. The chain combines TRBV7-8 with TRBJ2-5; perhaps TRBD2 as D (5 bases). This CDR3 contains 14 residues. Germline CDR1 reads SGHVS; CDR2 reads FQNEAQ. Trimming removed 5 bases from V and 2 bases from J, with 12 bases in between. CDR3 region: CASSLDSGQETQYF. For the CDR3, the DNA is TGTGCCAGCAGCCTCGACTCGGGACAAGAGACCCAGTACTTC.